Below, 6 T cell receptor beta chains from the same sample are listed, as sequenced in a study of neurological immune-mediated disorders. TCRdb reprocessed the 5' RACE reads with MiXCR, giving one entry per CDR3 protein. The sample has under 80,000 distinct CDR3 sequences; about 4% are singletons. Sequences were obtained from PBMCs. All receptors derive from a young man with multiple sclerosis.

This clonotype was recorded at least ten times. This chain uses TRBV3-1 with TRBJ1-6; D perhaps matches TRBD1 (5 bases). This CDR3 has 19 residues. Germline V gene data show CDR1 as LGHDT and CDR2 as YNNKEL (reference sequence). Trimming left V 0 bases short and J 5 bases short, with 20 bases between. The CDR3 bases are TGTGCCAGCAGCCAAGAGATAGGGGCCAGCCGCGGCCATAATTCACCCCTCCACTTT. Its protein is CASSQEIGASRGHNSPLHF.

This clonotype was seen a few times. This clone may be a read error of a much larger clone one base away. The chain has TRBV2 and TRBJ2-3; D perhaps matches TRBD2 (6 bases). Trimming pared 8 bases from V and 2 bases from J, leaving 14 bases between. CDR3 size: 14 residues. Germline V gene sequence: CDR1 SNHLY, CDR2 FYNNEI. The CDR3 here is CASAFAGTTDTQYF. DNA for the CDR3: TGTGCCAGCGCTTTCGCGGGGACCACAGATACGCAGTATTTT.

Ten or more counts support this clonotype. The V and J genes are TRBV5-1 and TRBJ2-7, with a possible D match to TRBD2 (6 bases). CDR1 is SGHRS, CDR2 YFSETQ, per germline. Trimming left V 0 bases short and J 3 bases short, with 7 bases between. The CDR3 spans 13 residues. The CDR3, as DNA: TGCGCCAGCAGCTTGGAGACTAGCTACGAGCAGTACTTC. Its translation is CASSLETSYEQYF.

This clonotype showed up many times. This chain's CDR3 is CASSQDTSTDTQYF. The CDR3 DNA is TGCGCCAGCAGCCAAGATACTAGCACAGATACGCAGTATTTT. This chain uses TRBV4-3 with TRBJ2-3; D gene ambiguous. From germline, CDR1 is LGHNA and CDR2 YSLEER. V lost 0 bases and J lost 0, with 4 bases in between. The CDR3 covers 14 residues.

This clonotype was recorded many times. The chain has TRBV9 and TRBJ2-5; D may be TRBD1 (5 bases). Germline lookup yields CDR1 SGDLS and CDR2 YYNGEE. This CDR3 region has 16 residues. Trimming shortened V by 0 bases and J by 1 base, and 13 bases separated the two germline ends. This CDR3 is CASSVGVVGAQETQYF. The CDR3 nucleotides are TGTGCCAGCAGCGTAGGAGTTGTAGGGGCCCAAGAGACCCAGTACTTC.

For this clonotype: At one boundary the junction diverges from the germline segment, which might be a read error. The chain employs TRBV9 and TRBJ1-5, with D perhaps matching TRBD1 (5 bases). The length of the CDR3 is 15 residues. Germline-derived CDR1 and CDR2 are SGDLS and YYNGEE. CDR3 in amino acids: CASSVGVTDNQPQNF. The CDR3, as DNA: TGTGCCAGCAGCGTAGGTGTGACGGACAATCAGCCCCAGAATTTT.